This T cell receptor (beta chain) stems from a study of T-cell memory formation after mild COVID-19. A single record per CDR3 protein comes from TCRdb applying MiXCR to the 5' RACE reads. The sample has 200,000 to 250,000 distinct CDR3 sequences, about 9.2% seen once. The CDR3 spans 17 residues. Germline values: CDR1 MNHNY, CDR2 SVGAGI (reference sequence). V trimming: 5 bases; J trimming: 5 bases; junction bases outside the gene matches: 8. Material: PBMCs or a T cell subset sorted from them (not recorded which). The source of this sequence is a man younger than 35 who had mild COVID-19 (a few samples of this study predate the infection). Cell type and time point are not known. V and J are TRBV6-6 and TRBJ2-5; 16 bases are shared with TRBD2. The CDR3 loop reads CASSTGTSGRAEETQYF. The CDR3 DNA follows: TGTGCCAGCAGTACCGGGACTAGCGGGAGGGCAGAGGAGACCCAGTACTTC.